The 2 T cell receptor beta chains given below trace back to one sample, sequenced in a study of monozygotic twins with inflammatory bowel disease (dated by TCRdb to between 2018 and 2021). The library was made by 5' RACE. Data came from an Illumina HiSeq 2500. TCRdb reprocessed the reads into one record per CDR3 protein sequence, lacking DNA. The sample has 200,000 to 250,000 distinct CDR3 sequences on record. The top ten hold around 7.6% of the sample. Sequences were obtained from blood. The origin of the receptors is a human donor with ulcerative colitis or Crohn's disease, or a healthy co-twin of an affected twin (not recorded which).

The CDR3 loop reads CASSVGGWGYTF. V and J are TRBV9 and TRBJ1-2. CDR1 and CDR2 (germline): SGDLS, YYNGEE. This CDR3 contains 12 residues.

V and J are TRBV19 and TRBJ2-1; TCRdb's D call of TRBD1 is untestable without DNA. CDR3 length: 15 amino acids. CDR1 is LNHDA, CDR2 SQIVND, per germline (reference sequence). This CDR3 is CASSIDGTSYNEQFF.